The TCR beta chain described here comes from a study of CD8 T cells in ankylosing spondylitis (TCRdb year 2017). Study-level background: The study set out to find disease-linked TCR variants by profiling T cell receptor beta repertoires in ankylosing spondylitis patients and healthy donors. In total, the full study cohort was made up of roughly 100 healthy donors and roughly 27 ankylosing spondylitis patients. Samples of peripheral blood were taken, and for ankylosing spondylitis patients, synovial fluid was collected as well.

Overall study outcomes, separate from this receptor: The disease-linked clones were reported as significantly enriched in matched synovial fluid samples from ankylosing spondylitis patients. A TCR beta motif made up of about eight highly homologous amino acid variants appeared to be characteristic of blood from ankylosing spondylitis patients. The disease-linked clones showed a CD8+ phenotype and occurred at relatively low frequencies in peripheral blood. Some TCR beta motif variants had previously been reported in synovial fluid and blood of reactive arthritis patients, which suggested common disease-initiation mechanisms.

Trimming takes 5 bases from V and 0 bases from J, and the germline ends sit 12 bases apart. Reading the germline V gene (reference sequence) gives CDR1 SGHKS and CDR2 YYEKEE. Measured from the cysteine to the phenylalanine, the CDR3 is 16 residues long. The sequence is cut down to CDR3 DNA, 48 bases in frame from base 1. At least ten counts were recorded for this clonotype. Its antigen target is currently unknown. Base qualities are not provided; no much larger clone lies one nucleotide away. This sample was sequenced with an Illumina HiSeq 2500. TCR beta libraries were prepared by quantitative 5'-RACE with molecular barcodes. From the authors' description of their analysis: A new computational method based on a probabilistic model of VDJ rearrangement was used to identify disease-linked TCR variants. The public reads were reprocessed in TCRdb via fastp at Q25 and MiXCR, keeping in-frame beta chains. Rows are unified per CDR3 protein, each entry keeping the most common DNA and genes. For this entry, the V and J calls and clone size follow TCRdb and not the study's own pipeline. For this sample there are roughly 450,000 distinct CDR3 sequences; about 24% appear just once. Under 0.9% of the sample is taken by the ten largest.

This TCR was recovered from a male donor with ankylosing spondylitis. The sample was blood, either unsorted or a sorted T cell fraction (not recorded which). Recombination joined TRBV5-5 with TRBJ1-6, and perhaps TRBD1 as D gene, on 5 matching bases. The bases are TGTGCCAGCAGATGGGACTTTAGCTCCTATAATTCACCCCTCCACTTT. Its protein product is CASRWDFSSYNSPLHF.